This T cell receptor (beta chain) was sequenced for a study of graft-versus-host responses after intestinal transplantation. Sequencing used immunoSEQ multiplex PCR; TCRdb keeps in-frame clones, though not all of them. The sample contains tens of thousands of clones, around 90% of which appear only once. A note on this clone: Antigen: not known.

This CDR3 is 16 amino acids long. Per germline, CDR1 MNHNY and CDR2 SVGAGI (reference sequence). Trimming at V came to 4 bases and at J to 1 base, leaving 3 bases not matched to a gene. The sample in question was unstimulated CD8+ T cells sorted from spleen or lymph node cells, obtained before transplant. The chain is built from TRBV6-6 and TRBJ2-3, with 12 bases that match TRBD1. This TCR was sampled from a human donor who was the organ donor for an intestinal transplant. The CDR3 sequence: CASSLWDRGRTDTQYF. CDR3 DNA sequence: TGTGCCAGCAGTTTATGGGACAGGGGGCGCACAGATACGCAGTATTTT.